This T cell receptor (beta chain) comes out of a study of T cell responses to AZD1222 COVID-19 vaccine. Remarks on this clone: Antigen unknown.

Sequencing used immunoSEQ multiplex PCR; TCRdb keeps in-frame clones, though not all of them. The sample includes 100,000 to 120,000 clones, 88% of them seen just once. Second-dose intervals of approximately 4 or approximately 12 weeks were pooled. Regarding the study as a whole: At study baseline, merely five or six AZD1222 recipients were seropositive. Spike regions recognized by vaccine-associated CD4 TCRs spanned the protein, led by 160-218 and 743-854. Donors in the cohort were predominantly white British and more often female, and clonal diversity was possibly underestimated.

The receptor comes from an adult who received the AZD1222 COVID-19 vaccine. The sample consisted of peripheral blood, taken 28 days after the second AZD1222 dose.

CDR3: CASTAVDTRGYGYTF. The CDR3 nucleotides read TGTGCCAGCACTGCCGTGGACACTAGAGGGTATGGCTACACCTTC. This sequence joins TRBV6-5 and TRBJ1-2; the D gene is possibly TRBD1 (5 bases). CDR1 and CDR2 from the germline V gene are MNHEY and SVGAGI. The CDR3 runs to 15 residues. V lost 7 bases and J lost 5, with 20 bases in between.